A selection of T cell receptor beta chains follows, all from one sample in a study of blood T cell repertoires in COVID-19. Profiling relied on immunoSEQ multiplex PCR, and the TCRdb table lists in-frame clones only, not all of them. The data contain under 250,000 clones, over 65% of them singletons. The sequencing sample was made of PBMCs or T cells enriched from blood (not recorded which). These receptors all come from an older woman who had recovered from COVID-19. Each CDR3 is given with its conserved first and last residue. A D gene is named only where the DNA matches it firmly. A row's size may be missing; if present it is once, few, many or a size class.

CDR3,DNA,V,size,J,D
CASSLASRVMGNEQFF,TGTGCCAGCAGCTTAGCGTCCAGGGTGATGGGCAATGAGCAGTTCTTC,TRBV7-2,.,TRBJ2-1,.
CASSLGTSLSGNTIYF,TGTGCCAGTAGTTTAGGGACATCGCTCTCTGGAAACACCATATATTTT,TRBV19,.,TRBJ1-3,.
CASSYTTTGETEKLFF,TGTGCCAGCAGTTACACCACGACAGGGGAGACTGAAAAACTGTTTTTT,TRBV6-2/TRBV6-3,.,TRBJ1-4,TRBD1
CASRPGTNQPQHF,TGTGCCAGCAGACCAGGCACCAATCAGCCCCAGCATTTT,TRBV6-5,.,TRBJ1-5,.
CASGLGGGANVLTF,TGTGCCAGCGGCCTGGGGGGAGGGGCCAACGTCCTGACTTTC,TRBV27,.,TRBJ2-6,.
CASGGKVFGTDTQYF,TGTGCCAGCGGGGGGAAGGTATTTGGCACAGATACGCAGTATTTT,TRBV2,.,TRBJ2-3,.
CASSDHRAIGNTIYF,TGCGCCAGCAGTGATCACAGGGCGATTGGAAACACCATATATTTT,TRBV10-1,once,TRBJ1-3,.
CASSQTSGTDTQYF,TGTGCCAGCAGCCAAACTAGCGGCACAGATACGCAGTATTTT,TRBV4-2,.,TRBJ2-3,TRBD2
CSVRTGGIPEAFF,TGCAGCGTCCGGACAGGGGGCATACCTGAAGCTTTCTTT,TRBV29-1,.,TRBJ1-1,TRBD1
CASSRTIGGTEAFF,TGTGCCAGCAGCCGGACAATCGGGGGCACTGAAGCTTTCTTT,TRBV6-6,few,TRBJ1-1,.
CAWSLGTSGRMGETQYF,TGTGCCTGGAGTCTTGGGACTAGCGGGAGGATGGGAGAGACCCAGTACTTC,TRBV30,.,TRBJ2-5,TRBD2
CASSYEGKLFF,TGTGCCAGCAGTTACGAGGGAAAACTGTTTTTT,TRBV6-5,.,TRBJ1-4,.
CASSGLEATGNTIYF,TGTGCCAGCAGCGGCCTTGAGGCCACTGGAAACACCATATATTTT,TRBV27,.,TRBJ1-3,.
CASSRQGDTQYF,TGTGCCAGCAGCCGACAAGGAGATACGCAGTATTTT,TRBV7-6,once,TRBJ2-3,.
CASSLSQGTGSPLHF,TGTGCCAGCAGTTTATCCCAGGGCACGGGTTCACCCCTCCACTTT,TRBV27,.,TRBJ1-6,.
CASSDGTLGDEQYF,TGTGCCAGCAGCGACGGGACTCTGGGCGACGAGCAGTACTTC,TRBV9,few,TRBJ2-7,.
CASSLASGYNEQFF,TGTGCCAGCAGCTTAGCTAGCGGCTACAATGAGCAGTTCTTC,TRBV5-4,.,TRBJ2-1,TRBD2